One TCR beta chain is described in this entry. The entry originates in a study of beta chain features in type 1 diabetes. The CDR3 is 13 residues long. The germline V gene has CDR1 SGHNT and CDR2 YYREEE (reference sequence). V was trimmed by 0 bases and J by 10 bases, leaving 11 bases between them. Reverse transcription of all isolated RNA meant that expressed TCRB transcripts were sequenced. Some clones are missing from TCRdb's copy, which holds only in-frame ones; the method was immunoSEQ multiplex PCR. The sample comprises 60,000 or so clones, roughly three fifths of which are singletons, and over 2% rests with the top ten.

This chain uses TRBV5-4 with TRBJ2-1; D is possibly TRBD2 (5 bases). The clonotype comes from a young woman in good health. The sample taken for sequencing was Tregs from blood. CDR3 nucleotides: TGTGCCAGCAGCTTGGGGAGCGCGGGCGAGCAGTTCTTC. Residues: CASSLGSAGEQFF.